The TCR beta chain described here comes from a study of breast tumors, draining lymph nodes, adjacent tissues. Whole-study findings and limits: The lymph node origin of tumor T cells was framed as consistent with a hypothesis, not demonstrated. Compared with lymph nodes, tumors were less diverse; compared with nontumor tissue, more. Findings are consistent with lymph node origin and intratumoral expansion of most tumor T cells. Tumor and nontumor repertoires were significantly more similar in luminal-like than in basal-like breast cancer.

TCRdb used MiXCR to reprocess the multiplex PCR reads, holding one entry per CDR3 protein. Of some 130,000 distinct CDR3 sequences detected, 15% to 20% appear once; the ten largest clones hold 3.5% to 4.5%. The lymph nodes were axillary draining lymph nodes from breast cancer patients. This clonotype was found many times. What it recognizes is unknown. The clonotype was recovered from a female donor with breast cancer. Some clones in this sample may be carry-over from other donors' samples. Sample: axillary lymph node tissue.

This CDR3 reads CASSPSGRIGETQYF. DNA for the CDR3: TGTGCCAGCAGTCCGAGCGGGAGAATAGGGGAGACCCAGTACTTC. The V call is TRBV3-1, the J call TRBJ2-5, with TRBD2 matching over 8 bases. CDR1 and CDR2 (germline): LGHDT, YNNKEL (reference sequence). This CDR3 region has 15 residues. The V and J ends lost 6 bases and 5 bases, in that order; junction bases with no gene match: 11.